The rows below give T cell receptor beta chains drawn from one sample of a study of T cell changes during pregnancy in multiple sclerosis. Repertoires were generated with immunoSEQ multiplex PCR, while TCRdb's copy carries only in-frame clones and drops some. This sample yields over 25,000 clones, of which roughly nine tenths are seen a single time; around 10% belongs to the top ten. The sample was CD8+ T cells from peripheral blood mononuclear cells, taken in the third trimester of pregnancy. The receptors were gathered from a female donor with multiple sclerosis, enrolled in a pregnancy study. The CDR3 runs from the conserved cysteine through the conserved F or W. The D gene is left open where the match is weak. Clone size is given for some rows only: seen once, a few or many times, or a class if the clone is expanded.

j_call clone_size v_call d_call cdr3_aa cdr3_nt
TRBJ2-7 once TRBV7-9 - CASSLQTPEQYF TGTGCCAGCAGCTTACAAACTCCCGAGCAGTACTTC
TRBJ2-2 once TRBV14 TRBD1 CASSQVTGVRRTGELFF TGTGCCAGCAGCCAAGTGACAGGGGTCAGGCGGACCGGGGAGCTGTTTTTT
TRBJ1-1 - TRBV13 - CASSPTPGGGTEAFF TGTGCCAGCAGCCCGACCCCGGGAGGCGGCACTGAAGCTTTCTTT
TRBJ1-5 - TRBV7-8 TRBD1 CASSLADRGGNQPQHF TGTGCCAGCAGCTTAGCGGACAGGGGAGGTAATCAGCCCCAGCATTTT
TRBJ1-3 - TRBV5-6 - CASSSGGSWVNSGNTIYF TGTGCCAGCAGTTCTGGGGGCAGTTGGGTTAACTCTGGAAACACCATATATTTT
TRBJ1-1 - TRBV19 TRBD1 CASSIRQGEVKDWNTEAFF TGTGCCAGTAGTATTCGACAGGGCGAAGTAAAGGACTGGAACACTGAAGCTTTCTTT
TRBJ2-1 - TRBV2 TRBD1 CASRPLDRGSYNEQFF TGTGCCAGCAGACCCCTGGACAGGGGGTCCTACAATGAGCAGTTCTTC
TRBJ1-2 - TRBV5-4 - CASSLRTANYGYTF TGTGCCAGCAGCTTAAGGACAGCTAACTATGGCTACACCTTC
TRBJ1-5 - TRBV7-8 TRBD1 CASSSRTGRDQPQHF TGTGCCAGCAGCTCGCGGACAGGGAGGGATCAGCCCCAGCATTTT
TRBJ1-2 - TRBV6-1 - CASRGSPYSYTF TGTGCCAGCAGGGGCAGTCCCTATAGCTACACCTTC
TRBJ1-1 - TRBV6-1 - CAGKYWGHSNTEAFF TGTGCCGGCAAATACTGGGGACATTCGAACACTGAAGCTTTCTTT
TRBJ2-6 - TRBV5-6 - CASSLPSFSGANVLTF TGTGCCAGCAGCTTGCCCTCCTTCTCTGGGGCCAACGTCCTGACTTTC
TRBJ1-2 - TRBV9 - CASSRGQNLGYTF TGTGCCAGCAGCCGAGGACAGAACCTGGGCTACACCTTC
TRBJ2-1 - TRBV7-9 - CASREDSNNEQFF TGTGCCAGCAGAGAGGATAGCAACAATGAGCAGTTCTTC
TRBJ2-5 - TRBV28 - CASSPGGAGAQYF TGTGCCAGCAGTCCTGGCGGGGCTGGGGCCCAGTACTTC
TRBJ1-5 medium-sized TRBV19 - CASSIDSGARNQPQHF TGTGCCAGTAGTATAGATTCAGGGGCTCGCAATCAGCCCCAGCATTTT
TRBJ2-1 - TRBV27 TRBD1 CASSTDRGLYNEQFF TGTGCCAGCAGTACCGACAGGGGCCTATACAATGAGCAGTTCTTC
TRBJ2-7 - TRBV27 TRBD2 CASSYGLGSYEQYF TGTGCCAGCAGTTACGGACTAGGGTCCTACGAGCAGTACTTC
TRBJ2-3 - TRBV7-9 TRBD2 CASSSLGLAGVTQYF TGTGCCAGCAGCTCCCTGGGACTAGCGGGAGTTACGCAGTATTTT
TRBJ2-7 - TRBV21-1 - CASTRRLAFYEQYF TGTGCCAGCACTCGGAGACTAGCCTTTTACGAGCAGTACTTC
TRBJ2-1 - TRBV5-6 TRBD1 CASSLVGQGMQVF TGTGCCAGCAGCTTGGTGGGACAGGGCATGCAAGTCTTC
TRBJ1-1 - TRBV4-1 - CASSQGGPGVLNTEAFF TGCGCCAGCAGCCAAGGAGGCCCAGGGGTCTTGAACACTGAAGCTTTCTTT
TRBJ2-1 - TRBV18 TRBD2 CASSPRASGGPGDEQFF TGTGCCAGCTCACCACGTGCTAGCGGGGGCCCAGGGGATGAGCAGTTCTTC
TRBJ2-5 - TRBV19 TRBD1 CASRSRDRYQETQYF TGTGCCAGTAGGAGCCGGGACAGGTACCAAGAGACCCAGTACTTC
TRBJ2-5 - TRBV7-3 - CASSLAGAEEETQYF TGTGCCAGCAGCTTAGCGGGGGCAGAGGAAGAGACCCAGTACTTC
TRBJ2-1 - TRBV27 TRBD2 CASIPSGPYNEQFF TGTGCCAGCATCCCTAGCGGCCCCTACAATGAGCAGTTCTTC
TRBJ2-1 - TRBV9 TRBD2 CASSVAAGGPSSYNEQFF TGTGCCAGCAGCGTAGCAGCGGGGGGACCGTCTTCCTACAATGAGCAGTTCTTC
TRBJ1-3 - TRBV10-3 TRBD1 CAISSPGDRAGNTIYF TGTGCCATCAGTAGCCCCGGGGACAGGGCTGGAAACACCATATATTTT
TRBJ2-1 once TRBV9 TRBD2 CASSEGASGGYNEQFF TGTGCCAGCAGCGAGGGCGCTAGCGGGGGATACAATGAGCAGTTCTTC
TRBJ2-7 - TRBV7-9 - CASSAGAYEQYF TGTGCCAGCAGCGCCGGAGCCTACGAGCAGTACTTC
TRBJ1-1 - TRBV29-1 - CSVDGLGVTEAFF TGCAGCGTTGACGGACTCGGGGTCACTGAAGCTTTCTTT
TRBJ2-5 - TRBV11-2 - CASSRIAVDKETQYF TGTGCCAGCAGCCGTATTGCGGTGGATAAAGAGACCCAGTACTTC
TRBJ2-3 once TRBV28 - CASGRGGTADTQYF TGTGCCAGCGGAAGGGGGGGAACAGCAGATACGCAGTATTTT
TRBJ2-2 - TRBV4-1 - CASSQEWTGGTGELFF TGCGCCAGCAGCCAAGAGTGGACCGGAGGCACCGGGGAGCTGTTTTTT
TRBJ2-7 - TRBV30 - CAWSPTLGGYEQYF TGTGCCTGGAGTCCCACCCTAGGGGGATACGAGCAGTACTTC
TRBJ2-7 - TRBV9 - CASSVEADTAYEQYF TGTGCCAGCAGCGTAGAGGCGGACACCGCCTACGAGCAGTACTTC
TRBJ2-1 - TRBV19 TRBD2 CASSIKGLASSYNEQFF TGTGCCAGTAGTATAAAGGGACTAGCGAGCTCCTACAATGAGCAGTTCTTC
TRBJ2-7 - TRBV28 - CASREGPGEEQYF TGTGCCAGCAGGGAGGGTCCTGGGGAAGAGCAGTACTTC
TRBJ2-7 - TRBV9 TRBD2 CASSVGGSGSREQYF TGTGCCAGCAGCGTAGGTGGTAGCGGGAGTCGCGAGCAGTACTTC
TRBJ1-1 once TRBV6-5 - CASSYSEGTEAFF TGTGCCAGCAGTTACTCTGAGGGAACTGAAGCTTTCTTT
TRBJ2-7 - TRBV19 - CASSTTLGGGHEQYF TGTGCCAGTAGTACTACACTAGGGGGTGGGCACGAGCAGTACTTC
TRBJ2-1 - TRBV6-4 TRBD2 CASSEGTSGDNEQFF TGTGCCAGCAGTGAGGGGACTAGCGGGGACAATGAGCAGTTCTTC
TRBJ2-7 - TRBV9 - CASSVGSAGIHYEQYF TGTGCCAGCAGCGTAGGAAGCGCGGGAATTCATTACGAGCAGTACTTC
TRBJ2-2 - TRBV6-1 TRBD2 CASSDEAGDGDGELFF TGTGCCAGCAGTGATGAGGCGGGAGATGGTGACGGGGAGCTGTTTTTT
TRBJ1-2 - TRBV7-9 - CASSFRWAGYTF TGTGCCAGCAGCTTTCGATGGGCTGGCTACACCTTC
TRBJ2-3 - TRBV9 - CASSVEWAPDTQYF TGTGCCAGCAGCGTAGAATGGGCACCCGATACGCAGTATTTT
TRBJ2-7 once TRBV30 TRBD2 CAWSRGELAGGPFYEQYF TGTGCCTGGAGTAGGGGGGAGCTAGCGGGAGGGCCTTTTTACGAGCAGTACTTC
TRBJ2-7 - TRBV7-3 TRBD1 CASSSWTGYEQYF TGTGCCAGCAGCTCATGGACAGGGTACGAGCAGTACTTC
TRBJ2-3 - TRBV4-1 - CASSQVQGGTPSTDTQYF TGCGCCAGCAGCCAAGTCCAGGGGGGCACTCCTAGCACAGATACGCAGTATTTT
TRBJ2-1 - TRBV19 - CASILRLGKINEQFF TGTGCCAGTATTCTCCGACTAGGGAAGATCAATGAGCAGTTCTTC
TRBJ1-2 once TRBV13 TRBD1 CASSVGGGGGDGYTF TGTGCCAGCAGCGTAGGTGGAGGGGGCGGCGATGGCTACACCTTC
TRBJ1-3 - TRBV4-1 - CASSQDQDGIGINTIYF TGCGCCAGCAGCCAAGATCAGGACGGGATCGGGATAAACACCATATATTTT